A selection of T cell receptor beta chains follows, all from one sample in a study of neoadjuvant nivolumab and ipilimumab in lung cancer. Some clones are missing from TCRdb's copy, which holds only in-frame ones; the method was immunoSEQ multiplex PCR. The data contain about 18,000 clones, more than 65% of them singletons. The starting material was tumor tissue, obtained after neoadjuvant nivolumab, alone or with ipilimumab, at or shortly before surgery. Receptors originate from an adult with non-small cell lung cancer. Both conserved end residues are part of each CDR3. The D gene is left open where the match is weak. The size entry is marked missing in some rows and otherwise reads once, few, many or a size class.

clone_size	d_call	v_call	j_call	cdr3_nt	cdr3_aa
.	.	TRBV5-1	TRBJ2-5	TGCGCCAGCAGCTTGACAGGGCGAGAGACCCAGTACTTC	CASSLTGRETQYF
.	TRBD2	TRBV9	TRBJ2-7	TGTGCCAGCAGCGTAGAGCCTAGCGGTGGCAACGAGCAGTACTTC	CASSVEPSGGNEQYF
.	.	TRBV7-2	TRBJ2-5	TGTGCCAGCAGCTTAGAATGGGACAACCAAGAGACCCAGTACTTC	CASSLEWDNQETQYF
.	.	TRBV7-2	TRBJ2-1	TGTGCCAGCAGCTTCTCCTACGAGATTGAGCAGTTCTTC	CASSFSYEIEQFF
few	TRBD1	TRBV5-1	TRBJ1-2	TGCGCCAGCAGACGGGGGACAGGAGGATCTGAAATTGGCTACACCTTC	CASRRGTGGSEIGYTF
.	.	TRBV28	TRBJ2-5	TGTGCCAGCAGAGACGGGACAAAAGGGGGGCAAGAGACCCAGTACTTC	CASRDGTKGGQETQYF
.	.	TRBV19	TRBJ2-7	TGTGCCAGTAGCATTACAGGACAACGCTACGAGCAGTACTTC	CASSITGQRYEQYF
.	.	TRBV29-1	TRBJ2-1	TGCAGCACTGGGACAACCTCATATGAGCAGTTCTTC	CSTGTTSYEQFF
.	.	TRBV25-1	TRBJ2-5	TGTGCCAGCAGTGAAACAGGGATACAAGAGACCCAGTACTTC	CASSETGIQETQYF
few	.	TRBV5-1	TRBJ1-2	TGCGCCAGCAGCTCCACAGGGAACTATGGCTACACCTTC	CASSSTGNYGYTF
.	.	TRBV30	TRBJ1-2	TGTGCCTGGAGTGTCGGGTTTTATGGCTACACCTTC	CAWSVGFYGYTF
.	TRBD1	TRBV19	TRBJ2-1	TGTGCCAGTAGTAATGGACAGGGGCCATACAATGAGCAGTTCTTC	CASSNGQGPYNEQFF
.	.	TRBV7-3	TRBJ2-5	TGTGCCAGCACCCCTGGCCGCCGAGGCCAGTACTTC	CASTPGRRGQYF
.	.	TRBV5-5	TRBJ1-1	TGTGCCAGCAGTTCGCAACGGACGAACACTGAAGCTTTCTTT	CASSSQRTNTEAFF
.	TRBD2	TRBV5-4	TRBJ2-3	TGTGCCAGCAGCTTAGGGACTAGCGGACACCTGGATACGCAGTATTTT	CASSLGTSGHLDTQYF
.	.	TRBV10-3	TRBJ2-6	TGTGCCATCAGCGGGGCACCTGGGGCCAACGTCCTGACTTTC	CAISGAPGANVLTF
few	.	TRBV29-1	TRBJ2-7	TGCAGCGTTGATCTGTGGGGGAAAGAGCAGTACTTC	CSVDLWGKEQYF
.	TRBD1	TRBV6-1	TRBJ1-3	TGTGCCAGCAGTGCCTTAGGACAGGGTTTAAAGGGAAACACCATATATTTT	CASSALGQGLKGNTIYF
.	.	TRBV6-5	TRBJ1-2	TGTGCCAGCAGTTACTCTCCATTAGATGGCTACACCTTC	CASSYSPLDGYTF
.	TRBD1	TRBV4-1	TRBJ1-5	TGCGCCAGCAGCCAACAACAGGGGTTCGGCAATCAGCCCCAGCATTTT	CASSQQQGFGNQPQHF
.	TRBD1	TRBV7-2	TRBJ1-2	TGTGCCAGCAGCAACCGAGGGGGCGCGGACTATGGCTACACCTTC	CASSNRGGADYGYTF
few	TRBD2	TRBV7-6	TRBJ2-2	TGTGCCAGCAGCCCGGGACTAGCGGGATTTGGTACCGGGGAGCTGTTTTTT	CASSPGLAGFGTGELFF
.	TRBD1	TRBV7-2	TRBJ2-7	TGTGCCAGCAGCTTAAGAAACAGGGGATACGAGCAGTACTTC	CASSLRNRGYEQYF
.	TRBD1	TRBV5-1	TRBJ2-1	TGCGCCAGCAGCTTGGAACAGGGGCTAACCTACAATGAGCAGTTCTTC	CASSLEQGLTYNEQFF
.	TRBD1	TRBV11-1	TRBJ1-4	TGTGCCAGCAGCCTACACGGGGACAGGGGATATGAAAAACTGTTTTTT	CASSLHGDRGYEKLFF
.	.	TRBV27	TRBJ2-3	TGTGCCAGCAGTTTAACTTCCCGAGGTCGCACAGATACGCAGTATTTT	CASSLTSRGRTDTQYF
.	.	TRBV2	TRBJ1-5	TGTGCCAGCAGTGAAGCGGCGCGGGCTGGGGGGAGGCTCAATCAGCCCCAGCATTTT	CASSEAARAGGRLNQPQHF
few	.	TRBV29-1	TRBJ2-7	TGCAGCGCCAGGGGACCCGGATCAGCCGAGCAGTACTTC	CSARGPGSAEQYF
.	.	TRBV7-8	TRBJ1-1	TGTGCCAGCAGCTTAGCAGCCGGCAGACTCAACGCTGAAGCTTTCTTT	CASSLAAGRLNAEAFF
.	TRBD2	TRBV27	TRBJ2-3	TGTGCCAGCAGTCCCACTAGCGCCCGCACAGATACGCAGTATTTT	CASSPTSARTDTQYF
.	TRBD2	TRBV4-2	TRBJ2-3	TGTGCCAGCAGCCCCTCTCCAGCGGGAGACTTCTATACGCAGTATTTT	CASSPSPAGDFYTQYF
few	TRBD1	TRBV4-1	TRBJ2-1	TGCGCCAGCAGCCAGCCCACGGACAGGGTGTGGGAGCAGTTCTTC	CASSQPTDRVWEQFF